This note documents a single TCR beta chain sequence. Its antigen is currently unknown. Only in-frame clones appear in the TCRdb table, and some are missing; sequencing was by immunoSEQ multiplex PCR. The sample consists of about 54,000 clones, around 81% of them appearing once. The sort gate was single viable CD3+CD4+CD8-CD45RO+ cells for memory CD4+ T cells. Positive selection with CD4 microbeads enriched total CD4+ T cells. These data are taken from a study of memory CD4+ T cells and cytomegalovirus serostatus. At the level of the study: This sample comes from healthy Belgian adults, roughly 9 CMV seropositive, 20 to 25 seronegative. Study-wide results and limits: CD4+ memory repertoires contained about 40% of the roughly 160 reported CMV TCRbeta sequences.

The specimen sequenced was memory CD4+ T cells from blood. This sequence originates from an adult in good health and CMV-seronegative.

Here the CDR3 reads CASSLLTGTYNEQFF. In DNA, the CDR3 is TGTGCCAGCAGCTTACTGACAGGTACCTACAATGAGCAGTTCTTC. V usage is TRBV7-3 and J usage is TRBJ2-1; D may be TRBD1 (6 bases). CDR1 and CDR2 (germline): SGHTA, FQGTGA. V was trimmed by 2 bases and J by 2 bases, leaving 10 bases between them. The CDR3 extends over 15 amino acids.